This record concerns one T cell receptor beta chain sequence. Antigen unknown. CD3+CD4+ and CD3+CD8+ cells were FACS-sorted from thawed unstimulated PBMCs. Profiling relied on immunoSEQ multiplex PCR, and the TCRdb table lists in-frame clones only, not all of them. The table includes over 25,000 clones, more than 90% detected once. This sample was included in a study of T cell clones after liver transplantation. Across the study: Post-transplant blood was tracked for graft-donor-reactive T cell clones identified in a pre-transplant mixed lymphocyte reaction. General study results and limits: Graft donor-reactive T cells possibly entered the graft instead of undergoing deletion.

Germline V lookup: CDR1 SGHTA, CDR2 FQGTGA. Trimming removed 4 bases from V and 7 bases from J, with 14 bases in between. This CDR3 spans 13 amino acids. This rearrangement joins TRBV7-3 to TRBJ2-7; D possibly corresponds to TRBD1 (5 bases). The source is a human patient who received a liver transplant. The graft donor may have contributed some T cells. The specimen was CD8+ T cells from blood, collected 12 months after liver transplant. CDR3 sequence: CASSWGGDGEQYF. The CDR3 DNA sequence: TGTGCCAGCAGCTGGGGCGGAGACGGGGAGCAGTACTTC.